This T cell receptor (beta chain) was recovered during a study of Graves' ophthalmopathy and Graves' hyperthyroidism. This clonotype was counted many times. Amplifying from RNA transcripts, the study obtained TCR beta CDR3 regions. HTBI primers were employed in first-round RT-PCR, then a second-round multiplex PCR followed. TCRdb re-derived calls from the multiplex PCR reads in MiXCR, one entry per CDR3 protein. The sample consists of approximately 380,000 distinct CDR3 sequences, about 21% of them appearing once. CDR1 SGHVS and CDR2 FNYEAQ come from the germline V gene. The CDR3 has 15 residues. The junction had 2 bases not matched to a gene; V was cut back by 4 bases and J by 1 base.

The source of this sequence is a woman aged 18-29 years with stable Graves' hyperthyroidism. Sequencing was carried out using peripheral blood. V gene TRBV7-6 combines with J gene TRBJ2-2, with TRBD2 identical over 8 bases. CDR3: CASSSGGMNTGELFF. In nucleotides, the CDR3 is TGTGCCAGCAGCTCGGGAGGGATGAACACCGGGGAGCTGTTTTTT. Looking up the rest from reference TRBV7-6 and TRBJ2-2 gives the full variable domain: GAGVSQSPRYKVTKRGQDVALRCDPISGHVSLYWYRQALGQGPEFLTYFNYEAQQDKSGLPNDRFSAERPEGSISTLTIQRTEQRDSAMYRCASSSGGMNTGELFFGEGSRLTVL.